Listed below are T cell receptor beta chains from one sample, sequenced in a study of blood T cell repertoires in COVID-19. Generated by immunoSEQ multiplex PCR, the TCRdb table keeps only in-frame clones and is missing some. The profile shows 200,000 to 250,000 clones, around 82% of them singletons. Sequencing input: PBMCs or T cells enriched from blood (not recorded which). These receptors all come from a woman between 40 and 50 years old with acute COVID-19. The conserved cysteine and the conserved F or W are not part of the CDR3 here.

>TRBV9|TRBJ1-3
ASRPGTGIGNTIY
>TRBV28|TRBJ2-1
ASSRTSGAYNEQF
>TRBV28|TRBJ1-1
ASSFDRVNTEAF
>TRBV7-8|TRBJ1-2
ASSLAFSQAYGYT
>TRBV30|TRBJ1-1
AWRDGQQNTEAF
>TRBV11-2|TRBJ1-5
ASSLGQGANQPQH
>TRBV30|TRBJ2-3
AWASGGGTDTQY
>TRBV6-4|TRBJ2-1
ASSDSSGSYNEQF
>TRBV20-1|TRBJ2-1
SADVREQSF
>TRBV28|TRBJ1-3
ASSGRRILSGNTIY